The rows below give T cell receptor beta chains drawn from one sample of a study of shared clonotypes between healthy human individuals. Method: immunoSEQ multiplex PCR; TCRdb's copy keeps in-frame clones and lacks some. The sample holds more than 200,000 clones, 60% to 70% seen once. Sequencing input: memory CD4+ T cells sorted from blood. The receptors shown here come from a man between 25 and 39 years old in good health. Both conserved end residues are part of each CDR3. The order of the fields is clone size, D gene, J gene, V gene, CDR3 protein, CDR3 DNA. D genes are given only for firm matches. Size is omitted from some rows. Given values are once, few, many or a class for expanded clones.

clone_size: -; d_call: TRBD1; j_call: TRBJ1-5; v_call: TRBV5-6; cdr3_aa: CASSSSGGLNQPQHF; cdr3_nt: TGTGCCAGCAGTTCCTCAGGGGGCCTCAATCAGCCCCAGCATTTT
clone_size: -; d_call: TRBD1; j_call: TRBJ1-1; v_call: TRBV18; cdr3_aa: CASSPQALGGARNTEAFF; cdr3_nt: TGTGCCAGCTCACCACAGGCCTTAGGGGGCGCGAGGAACACTGAAGCTTTCTTT
clone_size: -; d_call: -; j_call: TRBJ2-7; v_call: TRBV15; cdr3_aa: CATSSPGTSYEQYF; cdr3_nt: TGTGCCACCAGCAGTCCCGGGACATCCTACGAGCAGTACTTC
clone_size: -; d_call: TRBD1; j_call: TRBJ1-4; v_call: TRBV5-6; cdr3_aa: CASRSGDRENEKLFF; cdr3_nt: TGTGCCAGCAGGTCGGGGGACAGAGAAAATGAAAAACTGTTTTTT
clone_size: -; d_call: -; j_call: TRBJ1-4; v_call: TRBV2; cdr3_aa: CASLRNLNEKLFF; cdr3_nt: TGTGCCAGCTTGCGGAACCTTAATGAAAAACTGTTTTTT
clone_size: -; d_call: -; j_call: TRBJ1-2; v_call: TRBV11-2; cdr3_aa: CASSLPYPTGPGRYGYTF; cdr3_nt: TGTGCCAGCAGCTTACCCTACCCGACGGGCCCTGGACGCTATGGCTACACCTTC
clone_size: -; d_call: -; j_call: TRBJ2-7; v_call: TRBV5-1; cdr3_aa: CASSLVPGGYEQYF; cdr3_nt: TGCGCCAGCAGCTTGGTGCCGGGTGGCTACGAGCAGTACTTC
clone_size: -; d_call: -; j_call: TRBJ2-1; v_call: TRBV7-8; cdr3_aa: CASSLAVGGIYNEQFF; cdr3_nt: TGTGCCAGCAGCTTAGCCGTGGGAGGAATATACAATGAGCAGTTCTTC
clone_size: -; d_call: -; j_call: TRBJ2-1; v_call: TRBV7-9; cdr3_aa: CASASVEAPYNEQFF; cdr3_nt: TGTGCCAGCGCCTCAGTTGAGGCCCCCTACAATGAGCAGTTCTTC
clone_size: few; d_call: -; j_call: TRBJ1-5; v_call: TRBV5-6; cdr3_aa: CASSLKGTQPQHF; cdr3_nt: TGTGCCAGCAGCTTGAAGGGGACTCAGCCCCAGCATTTT
clone_size: -; d_call: -; j_call: TRBJ1-2; v_call: TRBV15; cdr3_aa: CATSRGGTSGYTF; cdr3_nt: TGTGCCACCAGCAGGGGGGGAACAAGCGGCTACACCTTC
clone_size: -; d_call: -; j_call: TRBJ2-2; v_call: TRBV29-1; cdr3_aa: CSVKTNTGELFF; cdr3_nt: TGCAGCGTAAAGACCAACACCGGGGAGCTGTTTTTT
clone_size: -; d_call: -; j_call: TRBJ2-1; v_call: TRBV27; cdr3_aa: CASRRNNEQFF; cdr3_nt: TGTGCCAGCAGACGGAACAATGAGCAGTTCTTC
clone_size: -; d_call: -; j_call: TRBJ1-2; v_call: TRBV2; cdr3_aa: CASSEASYGGYTF; cdr3_nt: TGTGCCAGCAGTGAAGCTAGTTATGGGGGCTACACCTTC
clone_size: -; d_call: TRBD1; j_call: TRBJ1-2; v_call: TRBV9; cdr3_aa: CASSVEDRDSYGYTF; cdr3_nt: TGTGCCAGCAGCGTCGAAGACCGGGACAGCTATGGCTACACCTTC
clone_size: many; d_call: -; j_call: TRBJ1-2; v_call: TRBV28; cdr3_aa: CASSPQGTYGYTF; cdr3_nt: TGTGCCAGCAGCCCCCAGGGGACCTATGGCTACACCTTC
clone_size: -; d_call: -; j_call: TRBJ1-1; v_call: TRBV5-5; cdr3_aa: CASSLGAGLGSEAFF; cdr3_nt: TGTGCCAGCAGCTTAGGGGCAGGACTCGGGTCTGAAGCTTTCTTT
clone_size: -; d_call: -; j_call: TRBJ1-1; v_call: TRBV7-9; cdr3_aa: CASRRGQDTEAFF; cdr3_nt: TGTGCCAGCAGGCGGGGACAAGACACTGAAGCTTTCTTT
clone_size: -; d_call: TRBD1; j_call: TRBJ1-4; v_call: TRBV6-5; cdr3_aa: CASSLTGGEKLFF; cdr3_nt: TGTGCCAGCTCTCTAACAGGGGGCGAAAAACTGTTTTTT
clone_size: few; d_call: -; j_call: TRBJ1-4; v_call: TRBV18; cdr3_aa: CASSSRGLANEKLFF; cdr3_nt: TGTGCCAGTTCCTCCAGGGGCTTGGCGAATGAAAAACTGTTTTTT
clone_size: once; d_call: TRBD1; j_call: TRBJ1-1; v_call: TRBV29-1; cdr3_aa: CSSGTGLEAFF; cdr3_nt: TGCAGCTCGGGGACAGGCCTTGAAGCTTTCTTT
clone_size: -; d_call: -; j_call: TRBJ2-7; v_call: TRBV5-1; cdr3_aa: CASSLAGSFEQYF; cdr3_nt: TGCGCCAGCAGCTTGGCCGGGAGTTTCGAGCAGTACTTC
clone_size: -; d_call: TRBD1; j_call: TRBJ1-2; v_call: TRBV28; cdr3_aa: CASRPTRQGLRGYTF; cdr3_nt: TGTGCCAGCAGGCCCACCCGACAGGGGTTGAGGGGCTACACCTTC
clone_size: few; d_call: -; j_call: TRBJ2-2; v_call: TRBV9; cdr3_aa: CASSVANPQGTGELFF; cdr3_nt: TGTGCCAGCAGCGTAGCTAATCCACAGGGCACCGGGGAGCTGTTTTTT
clone_size: -; d_call: -; j_call: TRBJ2-3; v_call: TRBV7-8; cdr3_aa: CASSLAPSGTDTQYF; cdr3_nt: TGTGCCAGCAGCTTAGCTCCTAGCGGCACAGATACGCAGTATTTT
clone_size: -; d_call: -; j_call: TRBJ2-1; v_call: TRBV7-9; cdr3_aa: CASSLLGVRNEQFF; cdr3_nt: TGTGCCAGCAGCCTGCTAGGCGTACGCAATGAGCAGTTCTTC
clone_size: few; d_call: -; j_call: TRBJ1-1; v_call: TRBV5-4; cdr3_aa: CASSLSSDTEAFF; cdr3_nt: TGTGCCAGCAGCTTATCGTCGGACACTGAAGCTTTCTTT
clone_size: -; d_call: -; j_call: TRBJ2-3; v_call: TRBV9; cdr3_aa: CASSVGTWDTQYF; cdr3_nt: TGTGCCAGCAGCGTAGGGACTTGGGATACGCAGTATTTT
clone_size: few; d_call: -; j_call: TRBJ2-2; v_call: TRBV2; cdr3_aa: CASTRRTGGLPGELFF; cdr3_nt: TGTGCCAGCACCAGACGGACCGGGGGATTGCCCGGGGAGCTGTTTTTT
clone_size: -; d_call: -; j_call: TRBJ1-4; v_call: TRBV6-5; cdr3_aa: CASRSHRAPNEKLFF; cdr3_nt: TGTGCCAGCAGGTCCCACAGGGCCCCTAATGAAAAACTGTTTTTT
clone_size: -; d_call: -; j_call: TRBJ2-7; v_call: TRBV27; cdr3_aa: CASSSQRITGRGSYEQYF; cdr3_nt: TGTGCCAGCAGTTCTCAAAGGATTACAGGACGGGGATCCTACGAGCAGTACTTC
clone_size: few; d_call: TRBD2; j_call: TRBJ2-3; v_call: TRBV5-1; cdr3_aa: CASPEGRAGGRRLWNTQYF; cdr3_nt: TGCGCCAGCCCCGAGGGTCGGGCGGGAGGGCGAAGATTGTGGAATACGCAGTATTTT
clone_size: -; d_call: TRBD2; j_call: TRBJ2-7; v_call: TRBV18; cdr3_aa: CASSPSSGRGVQYF; cdr3_nt: TGTGCCAGCTCACCTTCTAGCGGGAGAGGGGTGCAGTACTTC
clone_size: -; d_call: -; j_call: TRBJ1-5; v_call: TRBV6-1; cdr3_aa: CASSGGGRELTNRQPQHF; cdr3_nt: TGTGCCAGCAGTGGGGGGGGGCGTGAGCTTACAAACAGGCAGCCCCAGCATTTT
clone_size: few; d_call: -; j_call: TRBJ2-1; v_call: TRBV2; cdr3_aa: CASQGLNNEQFF; cdr3_nt: TGTGCCAGCCAGGGGCTCAACAATGAGCAGTTCTTC
clone_size: many; d_call: -; j_call: TRBJ1-4; v_call: TRBV11-2; cdr3_aa: CASSSPPWDEKLFF; cdr3_nt: TGTGCCAGCAGCTCTCCCCCATGGGATGAAAAACTGTTTTTT
clone_size: -; d_call: -; j_call: TRBJ2-4; v_call: TRBV10-2; cdr3_aa: CASSPGVNINIQYF; cdr3_nt: TGCGCCAGCAGCCCGGGAGTAAATATAAACATTCAGTACTTC
clone_size: many; d_call: TRBD1; j_call: TRBJ2-7; v_call: TRBV7-9; cdr3_aa: CASSLGGTAAYEQYF; cdr3_nt: TGTGCCAGCAGCTTAGGTGGGACAGCGGCCTACGAGCAGTACTTC
clone_size: -; d_call: TRBD1; j_call: TRBJ1-1; v_call: TRBV7-9; cdr3_aa: CASSPGQKNTEAFF; cdr3_nt: TGTGCCAGCAGCCCGGGACAGAAGAACACTGAAGCTTTCTTT
clone_size: -; d_call: TRBD2; j_call: TRBJ2-1; v_call: TRBV6-1; cdr3_aa: CASSGTGTSGYSYNEQFF; cdr3_nt: TGTGCCAGCAGTGGGACTGGGACTAGCGGGTACTCCTACAATGAGCAGTTCTTC
clone_size: -; d_call: TRBD1; j_call: TRBJ2-5; v_call: TRBV5-4; cdr3_aa: CASSSTGVETQYF; cdr3_nt: TGTGCCAGCAGCTCCACAGGGGTAGAGACCCAGTACTTC
clone_size: few; d_call: -; j_call: TRBJ2-3; v_call: TRBV5-8; cdr3_aa: CASSSLPQTGRTDTQYF; cdr3_nt: TGTGCCAGCAGCTCCCTTCCTCAGACAGGCCGCACAGATACGCAGTATTTT
clone_size: once; d_call: TRBD1; j_call: TRBJ2-7; v_call: TRBV5-4; cdr3_aa: CASSLGGQGAYEQYF; cdr3_nt: TGTGCCAGCAGCTTGGGAGGACAGGGGGCCTACGAGCAGTACTTC
clone_size: -; d_call: TRBD2; j_call: TRBJ2-7; v_call: TRBV4-1; cdr3_aa: CASSQALTGGVRYEQYF; cdr3_nt: TGCGCCAGCAGCCAAGCCCTTACGGGGGGAGTGCGATACGAGCAGTACTTC
clone_size: -; d_call: -; j_call: TRBJ2-1; v_call: TRBV5-1; cdr3_aa: CASSLGQVYNEQFF; cdr3_nt: TGCGCCAGCAGCTTGGGACAAGTCTACAATGAGCAGTTCTTC
clone_size: -; d_call: -; j_call: TRBJ1-5; v_call: TRBV10-3; cdr3_aa: CAIGPAGSNQPQHF; cdr3_nt: TGTGCCATCGGACCCGCGGGTAGCAATCAGCCCCAGCATTTT
clone_size: -; d_call: TRBD2; j_call: TRBJ2-7; v_call: TRBV28; cdr3_aa: CASSSHTVGGFQYF; cdr3_nt: TGTGCCAGCAGTTCACATACAGTGGGGGGGTTCCAGTACTTC
clone_size: few; d_call: TRBD2; j_call: TRBJ2-1; v_call: TRBV9; cdr3_aa: CASSVGGSTYNEQFF; cdr3_nt: TGTGCCAGCAGCGTAGGCGGGAGTACCTACAATGAGCAGTTCTTC
clone_size: -; d_call: -; j_call: TRBJ2-1; v_call: TRBV6-6; cdr3_aa: CASSYPGGGGNEQFF; cdr3_nt: TGTGCCAGCAGTTACCCCGGGGGAGGGGGCAATGAGCAGTTCTTC
clone_size: -; d_call: TRBD1; j_call: TRBJ2-6; v_call: TRBV19; cdr3_aa: CASKGTGSSGANVLTF; cdr3_nt: TGTGCCAGTAAAGGGACAGGGAGCTCTGGGGCCAACGTCCTGACTTTC
clone_size: -; d_call: -; j_call: TRBJ2-7; v_call: TRBV29-1; cdr3_aa: CSVVGGETTRYEQYF; cdr3_nt: TGCAGCGTTGTAGGGGGAGAGACAACTCGTTACGAGCAGTACTTC
clone_size: -; d_call: -; j_call: TRBJ2-1; v_call: TRBV28; cdr3_aa: CASETGDYHNEQFF; cdr3_nt: TGTGCCAGCGAGACGGGAGACTACCACAATGAGCAGTTCTTC